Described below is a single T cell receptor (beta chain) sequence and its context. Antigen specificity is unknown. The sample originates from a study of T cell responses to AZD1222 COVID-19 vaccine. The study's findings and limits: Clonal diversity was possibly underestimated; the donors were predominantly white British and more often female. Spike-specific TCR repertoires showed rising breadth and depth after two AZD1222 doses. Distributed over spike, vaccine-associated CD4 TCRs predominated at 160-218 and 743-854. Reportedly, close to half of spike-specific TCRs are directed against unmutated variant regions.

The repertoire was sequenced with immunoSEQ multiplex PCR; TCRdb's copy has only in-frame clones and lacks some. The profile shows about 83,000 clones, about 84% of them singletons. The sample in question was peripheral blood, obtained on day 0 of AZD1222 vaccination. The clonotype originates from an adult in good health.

The DNA for the CDR3 is TGCGCCAGCAGCTCCACTTTACTGGTGACGGGGGCAGGTGAGCAGTTCTTC. Residues: CASSSTLLVTGAGEQFF. V usage is TRBV5-1 and J usage is TRBJ2-1; D is perhaps TRBD1 or TRBD2 (6 bases each). Germline V gene sequence: CDR1 SGHRS, CDR2 YFSETQ. The CDR3 is made up of 17 amino acids. The ends were cut back, 3 bases at V and 9 bases at J, with 25 bases in the middle.